This TCR beta chain was captured by sequencing in a study of T cell changes during pregnancy in multiple sclerosis. Some clones are missing from TCRdb's copy, which holds only in-frame ones; the method was immunoSEQ multiplex PCR. The data show 100,000 or so clones, approximately 93% seen once. V dropped 0 bases and J dropped 5 bases, with 8 bases sitting between them. The germline gives CDR1 SGHDT, CDR2 YYEEEE. The CDR3 spans 13 residues. The sample was peripheral blood, taken after pregnancy. V is TRBV5-6 and J is TRBJ2-5, with a weak D call TRBD2 (6 bases). This TCR came from a female donor with multiple sclerosis, enrolled in a pregnancy study. The CDR3 loop is CASSLAGGETQYF. The CDR3 bases are TGTGCCAGCAGCTTGGCCGGAGGGGAGACCCAGTACTTC.